The T cell receptor (beta chain) under discussion was sequenced for a study of T-cell memory formation after mild COVID-19. General study points: Mainly in CM and EM were contracting CD4+ clones; CD8+ were in EMRA. That cross-reactive memory joined was suggested by some responding clones appearing in pre-infection memory.

Constant-segment primers served in 5'RACE that generated TCR alpha and TCR beta cDNA libraries bearing sample barcodes and UMIs. TCRdb re-derived calls from the 5' RACE reads in MiXCR, one entry per CDR3 protein. This table has under 300,000 distinct CDR3 sequences, about 15% appearing once. This clonotype was seen more than once but under ten times. As yet, its antigen is unknown. The germline V gene has CDR1 SGHDN and CDR2 FVKESK. This CDR3 spans 16 amino acids. The ends lost 0 bases at V and 3 bases at J; junction bases unmatched: 6. The sample was PBMCs or a T cell subset sorted from them (not recorded which). The sequence came from a man aged 18 to 30 who had mild COVID-19 (a few samples of this study predate the infection). Cell type and time point are not known. This chain connects TRBV14 to TRBJ2-7; TRBD2 aligns across 9 bases. The CDR3: CASSQEKRGERYEQYV. The CDR3 DNA reads as TGTGCCAGCAGCCAAGAGAAGCGGGGGGAACGCTACGAGCAGTACGTC.